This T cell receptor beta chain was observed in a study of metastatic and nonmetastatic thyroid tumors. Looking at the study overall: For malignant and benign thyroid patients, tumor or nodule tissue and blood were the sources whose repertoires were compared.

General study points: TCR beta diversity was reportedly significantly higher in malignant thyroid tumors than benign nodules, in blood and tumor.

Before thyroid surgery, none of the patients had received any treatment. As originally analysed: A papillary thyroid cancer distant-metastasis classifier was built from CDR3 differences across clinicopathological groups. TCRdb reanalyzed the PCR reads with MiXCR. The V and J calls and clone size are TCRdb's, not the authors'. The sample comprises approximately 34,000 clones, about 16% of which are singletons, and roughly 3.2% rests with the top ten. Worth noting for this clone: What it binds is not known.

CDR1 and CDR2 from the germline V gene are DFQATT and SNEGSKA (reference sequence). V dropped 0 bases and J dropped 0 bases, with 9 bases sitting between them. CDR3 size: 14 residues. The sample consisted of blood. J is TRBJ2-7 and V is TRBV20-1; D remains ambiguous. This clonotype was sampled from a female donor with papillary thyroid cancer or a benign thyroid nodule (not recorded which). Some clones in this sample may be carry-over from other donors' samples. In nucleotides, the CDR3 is TGCAGTGCTAGAGATAGGCGGATCTCCTACGAGCAGTACTTC. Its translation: CSARDRRISYEQYF.